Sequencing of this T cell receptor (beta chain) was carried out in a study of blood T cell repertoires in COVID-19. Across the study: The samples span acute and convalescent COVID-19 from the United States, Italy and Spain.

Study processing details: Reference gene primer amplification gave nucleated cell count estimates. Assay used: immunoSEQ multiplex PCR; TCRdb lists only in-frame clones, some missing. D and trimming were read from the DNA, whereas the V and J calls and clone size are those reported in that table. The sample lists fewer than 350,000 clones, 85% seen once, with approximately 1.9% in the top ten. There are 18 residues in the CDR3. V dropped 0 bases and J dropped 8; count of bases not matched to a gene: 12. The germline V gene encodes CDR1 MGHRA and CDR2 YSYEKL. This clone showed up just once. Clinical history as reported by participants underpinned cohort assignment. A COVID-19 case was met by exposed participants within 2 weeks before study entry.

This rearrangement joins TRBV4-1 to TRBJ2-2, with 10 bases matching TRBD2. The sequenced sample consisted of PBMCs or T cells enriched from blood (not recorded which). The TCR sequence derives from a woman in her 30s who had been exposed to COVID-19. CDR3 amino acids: CASSQDASGGPPGGELFF. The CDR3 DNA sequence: TGCGCCAGCAGCCAAGATGCTAGCGGGGGCCCCCCGGGGGGGGAGCTGTTTTTT.